Presented here are 26 T cell receptor beta chains from one specimen sequenced in a study of T cell responses to AZD1222 COVID-19 vaccine. The data were produced by immunoSEQ multiplex PCR, yet TCRdb's version contains in-frame clones alone and is incomplete. The table lists more than 85,000 clones, around 87% of them singletons. The source was peripheral blood, collected on day 0 of AZD1222 vaccination. These receptors were collected from an adult in good health.

On this clone itself: A much more abundant neighbour one base away suggests this may be a read error. Here the CDR3 reads CASSRTANEKLFF. For the CDR3, the DNA is TGCGCCAGCAGCCGGACGGCTAATGAAAAACTGTTTTTT. V gene TRBV5-1 combines with J gene TRBJ1-4, with D unclear. V shed 4 bases and J shed 3 bases, with 7 bases lying between them. CDR1 is SGHRS and CDR2 is YFSETQ in the germline V gene. The length of the CDR3 is 13 residues.

This chain uses TRBV6-5 with TRBJ1-2; D remains ambiguous. Germline values: CDR1 MNHEY, CDR2 SVGAGI. With 5 bases removed from V and 5 bases from J, the gap between germline ends came to 12 bases. The CDR3 length is 13 residues. The CDR3 sequence is CASSPGAPYGYTF. The CDR3, as DNA: TGTGCCAGCAGTCCCGGTGCGCCATATGGCTACACCTTC.

The J gene is TRBJ1-1, the V gene TRBV5-1; D possibly corresponds to TRBD1 (5 bases). The CDR3 has 12 residues. V was trimmed by 5 bases and J by 9 bases, leaving 14 bases between them. The germline gives CDR1 SGHRS, CDR2 YFSETQ. The CDR3 here is CASSSLGVKAFF. CDR3 DNA: TGCGCCAGCAGTTCGCTAGGGGTGAAAGCTTTCTTT. The full variable domain, with the rest looked up from reference TRBV5-1 and TRBJ1-1, is KAGVTQTPRYLIKTRGQQVTLSCSPISGHRSVSWYQQTPGQGLQFLFEYFSETQRNKGNFPGRFSGRQFSNSRSEMNVSTLELGDSALYLCASSSLGVKAFFGQGTRLTVV.

The chain recombines TRBV7-3 with TRBJ2-3; weak D call: TRBD1 (5 bases). The length of the CDR3 is 15 residues. Trimming pared 5 bases from V and 2 bases from J, leaving 14 bases between. Germline lookup yields CDR1 SGHTA and CDR2 FQGTGA. The DNA for the CDR3 is TGTGCCAGCAGCGCGCAGGGTTCAACCACAGATACGCAGTATTTT. It encodes CASSAQGSTTDTQYF.

Here the CDR3 DNA reads TGTGCCAGCAGCCGGGACAACCAAGAGACCCAGTACTTC. This sequence encodes CASSRDNQETQYF. The chain has TRBV11-2 and TRBJ2-5, with D possibly TRBD1 on 6 matching bases. V lost 5 bases and J lost 0, with 7 bases in between. This CDR3 is 13 amino acids long. CDR1 is SGHAT, CDR2 FQNNGV, per germline.

The gene calls are TRBV1 and TRBJ2-5; no DNA check was done on the table's D call, TRBD2. TRBV1 is marked as a pseudogene. The CDR3 runs to 18 residues. The CDR3 nucleotides read TGCACCAGCAGCCAAAGTTGGGGTTCCTCTAGCGGGGGAGGGACCCAGTACTTC. It encodes CTSSQSWGSSSGGGTQYF.

The rearrangement uses TRBV18 and TRBJ1-1, with D perhaps matching TRBD1 (6 bases). Looked up from germline, CDR1 is KGHSH and CDR2 is LQKENI. Between the trimmed V and J ends, which lost 3 bases and 5 bases, there was a span of 10 bases. This CDR3 is 13 amino acids long. CDR3 coding DNA: TGTGCCAGCTCACCTCAAGGACAGACTGAAGCTTTCTTT. This sequence encodes CASSPQGQTEAFF.

About this clone: Other DNA sequences of this sample code for an identical CDR3. The V call is TRBV7-9, the J call TRBJ1-5; D remains ambiguous. Germline CDR1 is SEHNR and CDR2 is FQNEAQ (reference sequence). V lost 2 bases, J lost 4 bases, and 6 bases lay in between. The CDR3 runs 13 residues. CDR3 in amino acids: CASSLMGNQPQHF. The CDR3, as DNA: TGTGCCAGCAGCTTAATGGGAAATCAGCCCCAGCATTTT.

This sequence joins TRBV27 and TRBJ1-2; D is perhaps TRBD1 (6 bases). Germline V gives CDR1 MNHEY, CDR2 SMNVEV (reference sequence). V was pared by 4 bases and J by 5 bases, with 20 bases between. The CDR3 has 16 amino acids. CDR3 coding DNA: TGTGCCAGCAGTTCTATGACAGGCTCCGACGTGTATGGCTACACCTTC. This gives the protein CASSSMTGSDVYGYTF.

CDR3 loop: CASSQRTSGVRAKNIQYF. DNA for the CDR3: TGTGCCAGCAGCCAAAGGACTAGCGGGGTTCGGGCCAAAAACATTCAGTACTTC. The chain carries TRBV6-2 or TRBV6-3 and TRBJ2-4; the match to TRBD2 covers 12 bases. Trimming took 6 bases from V and 1 from J; bases not matched to a gene: 10. Germline CDR1 reads MNHEY; CDR2 reads SVGEGT. The CDR3 length is 18 residues.

This CDR3 reads CSAIFGHEQYF. CDR3 bases: TGCAGCGCGATTTTTGGCCACGAGCAGTACTTC. The chain carries TRBV20-1 and TRBJ2-7; D gene ambiguous. The germline CDR1 and CDR2 sequences are DFQATT and SNEGSKA (reference sequence). This CDR3 comprises 11 residues.

This chain links TRBV9 with TRBJ2-3; 9 bases fit TRBD1. After removal of 3 bases from V and 1 base from J, the junction contained 6 bases not matched to a gene. The CDR3 totals 16 residues. Per the germline V gene, CDR1 is SGDLS and CDR2 is YYNGEE. In DNA, the CDR3 is TGTGCCAGCAGCGGTTCCCGGGACAGGGGCACAGATACGCAGTATTTT. As protein: CASSGSRDRGTDTQYF. Full variable domain (missing parts from reference TRBV9 and TRBJ2-3): DSGVTQTPKHLITATGQRVTLRCSPRSGDLSVYWYQQSLDQGLQFLIQYYNGEERAKGNILERFSAQQFPDLHSELNLSSLELGDSALYFCASSGSRDRGTDTQYFGPGTRLTVL.

Here the CDR3 reads CASSPGLAGPHEQFF. DNA of the CDR3: TGTGCCAGCAGTCCCGGACTAGCGGGGCCCCATGAGCAGTTCTTC. This chain uses TRBV4-2 with TRBJ2-1; TRBD2 agrees at 12 bases. Looked up from germline, CDR1 is LGHNA and CDR2 is YNFKEQ. CDR3 length: 15 amino acids. Germline trimming cut 6 bases from V and 8 bases from J; bases unmatched to any gene: 8.

The chain combines TRBV19 with TRBJ1-1; no firm D call. The length of the CDR3 is 14 residues. With 4 bases removed from V and 11 bases from J, the gap between germline ends came to 20 bases. Germline loops: CDR1 LNHDA, CDR2 SQIVND (reference sequence). Here the CDR3 reads CASSTTPRALDAFF. The DNA of the CDR3 is TGTGCCAGTAGTACTACCCCAAGGGCGCTCGACGCTTTCTTT.

J is TRBJ1-3 and V is TRBV7-9; D unclear. V gave up 5 bases and J gave up 0 bases, with 8 bases separating them. The CDR3 loop spans 14 amino acids. CDR1 is SEHNR, CDR2 FQNEAQ, per germline (reference sequence). The CDR3 loop is CASSKLSSGNTIYF. The DNA of the CDR3 is TGTGCCAGCAGCAAATTGAGCTCTGGAAACACCATATATTTT.

The genes are TRBV27 and TRBJ1-4; no reliable D call. Germline values: CDR1 MNHEY, CDR2 SMNVEV (reference sequence). The ends were cut back, 2 bases at V and 8 bases at J, with 15 bases in the middle. This CDR3 has 15 residues. CDR3 amino acids: CASSLSTGRVEKLFF. The CDR3 nucleotides are TGTGCCAGCAGTTTAAGCACGGGGAGGGTGGAAAAACTGTTTTTT.

The chain uses TRBV18 and TRBJ2-7; 9 nucleotides line up with TRBD1. The V gene end was trimmed by 5 bases and the J gene end by 3 bases; junction bases not matched to a gene: 5. Germline V CDR1 and CDR2: KGHSH, LQKENI. The CDR3 has 14 residues. In DNA form, the CDR3 reads TGTGCCAGCTCAACAAGGGACAGGGTCTACGAGCAGTACTTC. As protein: CASSTRDRVYEQYF.

Only a few counts were recorded for this clone. The chain couples TRBV6-5 to TRBJ1-2, with 7 bases identical to TRBD1. After removal of 6 bases from V and 4 bases from J, the junction contained 5 bases not matched to a gene. This CDR3 has 13 amino acids. Per germline, CDR1 MNHEY and CDR2 SVGAGI. This CDR3 reads CASSRGQVYGYTF. CDR3 coding DNA: TGTGCCAGCAGCCGAGGACAGGTCTATGGCTACACCTTC.

The gene calls are TRBV6-2 or TRBV6-3 and TRBJ2-5, with 7 bases that match TRBD2. This CDR3 contains 13 residues. V lost 4 bases, J lost 5 bases, and 4 bases stayed unmatched. Per germline, CDR1 MNHEY and CDR2 SVGEGT. The DNA of the CDR3 is TGTGCCAGCAGTTTGGGAGGGGTTGAGACCCAGTACTTC. This translates into CASSLGGVETQYF.

V and J are TRBV7-2 and TRBJ2-1, with 7 bases fitting TRBD2. The ends lost 5 bases at V and 9 bases at J; junction bases unmatched: 7. Germline V CDR1 and CDR2: SGHTA, FQGNSA. The CDR3 runs 13 residues. The CDR3 nucleotides are TGTGCCAGCAGCAGGGAGGGCGTTGGTGAGCAGTTCTTC. Encoded protein: CASSREGVGEQFF.

V gene TRBV21-1 combines with J gene TRBJ2-1. TRBV21-1 is a documented pseudogene. The CDR3 is 17 amino acids. The CDR3 sequence is CASSKALLVLVWHEQFF. In DNA, the CDR3 is TGTGCCAGCAGCAAAGCGCTTTTGGTATTAGTTTGGCATGAGCAGTTCTTC.

The rearrangement uses TRBV5-4 and TRBJ2-7; 8 nucleotides align to TRBD2. This CDR3 comprises 17 residues. The V gene end was trimmed by 5 bases and the J gene end by 2 bases; junction bases not matched to a gene: 15. Germline loops: CDR1 SGHNT, CDR2 YYREEE (reference sequence). The CDR3 sequence: CASSRDNSGSLPYEQYF. Here the CDR3 DNA reads TGTGCCAGCAGTCGAGATAACAGCGGGAGTCTCCCCTACGAGCAGTACTTC.

The genes are TRBV19 and TRBJ2-1; no reliable D call. Germline V gene sequence: CDR1 LNHDA, CDR2 SQIVND (reference sequence). Trimming removed 4 bases at V and 8 bases at J, with 9 bases between. The CDR3 totals 12 residues. The CDR3 DNA follows: TGTGCCAGTAGTAACAAAGGCGATGAGCAGTTCTTC. Translating it yields CASSNKGDEQFF.

The chain carries TRBV3-1 (or the pseudogene TRBV3-2) and TRBJ2-2, with 7 bases aligning to TRBD2. V was clipped by 0 bases and J by 4 bases; unmatched bases: 8. The CDR3 loop spans 17 amino acids. Germline V gives CDR1 LGHDT, CDR2 YNNKEL (reference sequence). For the CDR3, the DNA is TGTGCCAGCAGCCAAGATTCGGGGGGAGGGGTCACCGGGGAGCTGTTTTTT. This sequence encodes CASSQDSGGGVTGELFF.

The chain employs TRBV6-2 or TRBV6-3 and TRBJ2-5, with TRBD2 matching 9 bases. Germline CDR1 MNHEY, CDR2 SVGEGT. V shed 2 bases and J 5 bases; nucleotides not matched to a gene: 9. This CDR3 has 16 amino acids. The CDR3: CASSYPGSGRGETQYF. For the CDR3, the DNA is TGTGCCAGCAGTTACCCGGGTAGCGGGAGAGGTGAGACCCAGTACTTC.

This clone was seen a handful of times. J is TRBJ1-2 and V is TRBV5-1; 8 nucleotides line up with TRBD1. The length of the CDR3 is 14 residues. Germline V CDR1 and CDR2: SGHRS, YFSETQ. V was clipped by 6 bases and J by 6 bases; unmatched bases: 10. CDR3 coding DNA: TGCGCCAGCACAGGGACAGGACCGCAGGATGGCTACACCTTC. Residues: CASTGTGPQDGYTF. The variable domain in full, completed from reference TRBV5-1 and TRBJ1-2, reads KAGVTQTPRYLIKTRGQQVTLSCSPISGHRSVSWYQQTPGQGLQFLFEYFSETQRNKGNFPGRFSGRQFSNSRSEMNVSTLELGDSALYLCASTGTGPQDGYTFGSGTRLTVV.